This entry lists 6 T cell receptor beta chains sequenced from one sample in a study of response to subunit inactivated influenza vaccine. MiXCR, run by TCRdb on the RT-PCR reads, gives a single entry per CDR3 protein. This table holds more than 450,000 distinct CDR3 sequences, approximately 10% found once. Material: PBMCs from blood, obtained on the day of vaccination. These receptor sequences come from a man aged 50 to 59 who received an inactivated influenza vaccine.

V gene TRBV4-1 combines with J gene TRBJ2-3, with D perhaps matching TRBD1 (6 bases). The V end lost 3 bases, the J end lost 5 bases, and 12 bases lay between the germline ends. There are 14 residues in the CDR3. Germline V gene sequence: CDR1 MGHRA, CDR2 YSYEKL. DNA of the CDR3: TGCGCCAGCAGCCATACAGGGAAGGGAGATACGCAGTATTTT. Translating it yields CASSHTGKGDTQYF.

This clonotype was detected a few times. The chain uses TRBV30 and TRBJ2-2, with 8 bases matching TRBD1. Per germline, CDR1 GTSNPN and CDR2 SVGIG (reference sequence). Trimming cost V 4 bases and J 7 bases; bases outside gene matches: 8. This CDR3 has 14 residues. CDR3 DNA: TGTGCCTGGACAGGGGGCACCCTCGGCGGGGAGCTGTTTTTT. Its translation is CAWTGGTLGGELFF.

This clonotype was observed a handful of times. The chain joins TRBV7-2 to TRBJ2-2; a possible D gene is TRBD2 (6 bases). Germline values: CDR1 SGHTA, CDR2 FQGNSA. Trimming left V 5 bases short and J 8 bases short, with 18 bases between. This CDR3 has 15 amino acids. The CDR3 reads CASSPAGTPVGELFF. The CDR3 DNA reads TGTGCCAGCAGCCCAGCCGGGACTCCTGTGGGGGAGCTGTTTTTT.

This clonotype was counted ten times or more. The chain couples TRBV7-9 to TRBJ2-1; 7 bases align to TRBD2. The CDR3 length is 16 residues. Per germline, CDR1 SEHNR and CDR2 FQNEAQ (reference sequence). V lost 0 bases and J lost 9; bases outside the gene matches: 11. The CDR3 coding sequence is TGTGCCAGCAGCTTAGCGGTTCGGACTAGAGATAGTGAGCAGTTCTTC. Protein product: CASSLAVRTRDSEQFF.

Only a few counts were recorded for this clonotype. V and J are TRBV7-2 and TRBJ2-7; no clear D gene. The CDR3 is 15 residues long. Trimming cost V 1 base and J 2 bases, with 12 bases left between them. Germline values: CDR1 SGHTA, CDR2 FQGNSA. The CDR3 reads CASSLGPLVTYEQYF. The DNA for the CDR3 is TGTGCCAGCAGCTTAGGCCCGCTAGTCACCTACGAGCAGTACTTC. Complete variable domain (other parts from reference TRBV7-2 and TRBJ2-7): GAGVSQSPSNKVTEKGKDVELRCDPISGHTALYWYRQSLGQGLEFLIYFQGNSAPDKSGLPSDRFSAERTGGSVSTLTIQRTQQEDSAVYLCASSLGPLVTYEQYFGPGTRLTVT.

The rearrangement joins TRBV5-1 to TRBJ1-4; TRBD1 agrees at 11 bases. The CDR3 is 14 residues long. Germline values: CDR1 SGHRS, CDR2 YFSETQ. Trimming cost V 4 bases and J 8 bases; bases outside gene matches: 4. CDR3 sequence reads: CASSPGTGGEKLFF. DNA of the CDR3: TGCGCCAGCAGCCCCGGGACAGGGGGAGAAAAACTGTTTTTT. The full variable domain, completed using reference TRBV5-1 and TRBJ1-4, is KAGVTQTPRYLIKTRGQQVTLSCSPISGHRSVSWYQQTPGQGLQFLFEYFSETQRNKGNFPGRFSGRQFSNSRSEMNVSTLELGDSALYLCASSPGTGGEKLFFGSGTQLSVL.